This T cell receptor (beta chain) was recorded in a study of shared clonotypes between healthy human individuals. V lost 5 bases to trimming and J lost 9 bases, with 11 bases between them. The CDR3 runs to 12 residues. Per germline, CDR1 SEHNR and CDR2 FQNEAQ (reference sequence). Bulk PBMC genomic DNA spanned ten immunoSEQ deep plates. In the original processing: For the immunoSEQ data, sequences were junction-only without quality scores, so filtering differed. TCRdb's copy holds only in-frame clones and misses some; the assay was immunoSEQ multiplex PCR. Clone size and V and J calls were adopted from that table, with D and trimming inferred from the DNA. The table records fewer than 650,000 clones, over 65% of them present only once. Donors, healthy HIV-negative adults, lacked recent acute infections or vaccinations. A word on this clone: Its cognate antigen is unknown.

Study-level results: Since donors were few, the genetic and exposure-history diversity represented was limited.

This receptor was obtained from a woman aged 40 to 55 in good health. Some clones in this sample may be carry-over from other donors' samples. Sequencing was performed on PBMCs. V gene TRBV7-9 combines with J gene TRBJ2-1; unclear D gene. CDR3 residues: CASSILAPEQFF. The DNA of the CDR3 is TGTGCCAGCAGCATACTTGCACCTGAGCAGTTCTTC.